The entry that follows covers one TCR beta chain sequence. This clone appeared once. It has no known antigen specificity. There are no base qualities to consult, and no much larger clone falls within one base. This entry belongs to a study of beta chain features in type 1 diabetes (dated by TCRdb to between 2017 and 2018). For the wider study: Mean age, gender distribution, total cell number and subset yield were not different between patients and healthy donors. The study compared the TCRB repertoires of sorted circulating CD4+ T cell subsets in recently diagnosed type 1 diabetes patients with those in matched healthy donors. A total of roughly 100,000,000 sorted cells were examined across all samples, and the number of cells per subset was strongly correlated with RNA yield. Regulatory and stem cell-like memory subsets were isolated from only 8 patients and 8 healthy donors, whereas naive and central memory subsets came from all 30 or so donors. What the research found in general, with its limitations: Because the HLA sub-analyses included only small numbers of individuals, any influence of HLA type on TCRB rearrangement was left unresolved. PCR might favor shorter templates, but patient and control samples were amplified and corrected together, so any skew would affect both groups equally. At VDJ recombination sites, patients with type 1 diabetes made fewer insertions and deleted more nucleotides, a pattern implying thymic rearrangement abnormalities. Naive, central memory and regulatory TCRB repertoires appeared to be more similar among patients than among healthy donors. Because cDNA rather than genomic DNA was sequenced, highly expressing activated cells could have been over-represented, although no difference in activation and CD3 levels was found between groups. A moderate but significant shortening of TCRB CDR3 length was observed in type 1 diabetes patients in all four CD4+ subsets.

The entire amount of isolated RNA was reverse transcribed using the High Capacity cDNA Reverse Transcription Kit, so the sequenced TCRB transcripts were expressed ones. Deep immunoSEQ sequencing was performed on naive, central memory and regulatory T cell samples, with an average of roughly 3.6 million total reads per sample. Sorted cells were lysed in RLT buffer, and RNA was extracted using DNase-treated RNeasy Micro or Mini kits according to cell number. Each cell subset was processed on its own to prevent cross-contamination, while patient and healthy donor samples were processed together. Using the immunoSEQ multiplex PCR, TCRB sequences were amplified from cDNA into 87-bp fragments spanning the CDR3 region. Sequencing of the amplicons was done on the Illumina HiSeq platform. On the study's bioinformatics: PCR bias was corrected computationally using synthetic template baselines, and reads within Hamming distance 2 were collapsed, with unmergeable singletons discarded. Reads were aligned against IMGT so that V, D and J genes, CDR3 length and insertions or deletions at six rearrangement sites could be assigned. Within each subset, clonotype counts were normalized to sorted cell number, and only after that were true diversity and Gini coefficients computed with the tcR R package. Repertoire sharing was quantified using the overlap coefficient calculated on TCRB nucleotide sequences. Out-of-frame TCRB sequences from naive cells were analyzed as a proxy for the pre-selection repertoire. The immuneACCESS repertoire file appears here via TCRdb, limited to in-frame rearrangements. These files lack a portion of the clones; in checked studies, under half of the deficit traces to unresolved V genes, and the cause of the others is not known. The DNA was the basis for D and trimming; V, J and clone size are from that table. For this sample the table gives 810,000 or so clones, of which 15% to 20% were detected only once. 0.02% to 0.025% of the sample is held by the ten biggest clonotypes.

From each donor, a single peripheral blood sample of around 120 mL on average was drawn into heparinised tubes. Using a panel that included CD45RO, CCR7, CD25, CD127, CD95 and CD27, naive, central memory, regulatory and stem cell-like memory CD4+ T cells were sorted on a BD FACSAria II. Purity was above 95% for every sorted population. PBMCs were isolated immediately by Lymphoprep density gradient centrifugation and stained directly without culture. So that batch effects would be minimized, each experiment stained and sorted samples in pairs, pairing one healthy donor with one patient. V is clipped by 0 bases and J by 8 bases, and the sequence between their germline boundaries is 14 bases long. Its CDR3 holds 14 amino acids, cysteine through phenylalanine. Only the CDR3 part of the read is kept: 42 bases, read in frame from the first base. The germline V gene sets CDR1 to SGHTS and CDR2 to YDEGEE.

This chain joins TRBV5-8 to TRBJ1-2, and TRBD1 may be the D gene, going by 5 matching bases. Sequencing was carried out using naive CD4+ T cells from blood. This specimen's cell subset or site label, per the study, means: true naive CD4+ T cells. The receptor was isolated from a woman under 30 in good health. This receptor has the CDR3 CASSLARGRQGYTF. The nucleotide sequence is given as TGTGCCAGCAGCTTGGCCCGGGGGAGACAGGGCTACACCTTC. The variable domain in full, with residues beyond the CDR3 obtained from the reference TRBV5-8 and TRBJ1-2 genes, is EAGVTQSPTHLIKTRGQQATLRCSPISGHTSVYWYQQALGLGLQFLLWYDEGEERNRGNFPPRFSGRQFPNYSSELNVNALELEDSALYLCASSLARGRQGYTFGSGTRLTVV.